The rows below give T cell receptor beta chains drawn from one sample of a study of shared clonotypes between healthy human individuals. This table comes from immunoSEQ multiplex PCR, and its TCRdb copy is limited to in-frame clones, with some not included. Among around 2,000,000 clones, about 95% were seen once, and the ten largest hold approximately 1.2%. Material for sequencing was naive CD8+ T cells sorted from blood. All receptors derive from a man between 18 and 35 years old in good health. Each CDR3 is given with its conserved first and last residue. Each record gives: J gene, V gene, D gene, clone size, CDR3 protein, CDR3 DNA. D genes are given only for firm matches. The listing skips clone size in some rows; elsewhere it reads once, few, many or a size class.

TRBJ2-7	TRBV11-2	-	-	CASSLARGSSYEQYF	TGTGCCAGCAGCTTAGCCAGGGGAAGCTCCTACGAGCAGTACTTC
TRBJ2-5	TRBV6-6	TRBD1	once	CASSYRGTGETQYF	TGTGCCAGCAGTTACCGCGGGACAGGGGAGACCCAGTACTTC
TRBJ2-2	TRBV7-9	-	-	CASSPSFTGVNTGELFF	TGTGCCAGCAGCCCCTCTTTTACGGGGGTGAACACCGGGGAGCTGTTTTTT
TRBJ1-3	TRBV11-2	TRBD1	-	CASSLVGAGGSGNTIYF	TGTGCCAGCAGCTTAGTCGGCGCAGGGGGCAGTGGAAACACCATATATTTT
TRBJ1-2	TRBV6-1	-	-	CASSEAGTGLGYTF	TGTGCCAGCAGTGAAGCGGGAACGGGATTAGGCTACACCTTC
TRBJ2-7	TRBV14	-	-	CASSQDIGGEQYF	TGTGCCAGCAGCCAAGATATCGGGGGCGAGCAGTACTTC
TRBJ2-7	TRBV6-6	-	-	CASSYSGDSYEQYF	TGTGCCAGCAGTTACTCGGGAGACTCCTACGAGCAGTACTTC
TRBJ1-1	TRBV4-3	-	-	CASSQDLTFAEAFF	TGCGCCAGCAGCCAAGATCTGACGTTTGCTGAAGCTTTCTTT
TRBJ1-4	TRBV5-1	TRBD1	-	CASSLVPPGQHNEKLFF	TGCGCCAGCAGCTTGGTCCCGCCGGGACAGCATAATGAAAAACTGTTTTTT
TRBJ1-1	TRBV10-1	-	-	CASSEYSNTEAFF	TGCGCCAGCAGTGAGTACTCGAACACTGAAGCTTTCTTT
TRBJ2-1	TRBV7-2	-	once	CASSFRPDSYNEQFF	TGTGCCAGCAGCTTTCGACCGGATTCCTACAATGAGCAGTTCTTC
TRBJ2-7	TRBV4-3	-	-	CASSQHRDTYYEQYF	TGCGCCAGCAGCCAACACCGGGACACATATTACGAGCAGTACTTC
TRBJ2-7	TRBV2	-	-	CASSDIGAYEQYF	TGTGCCAGCAGTGACATTGGTGCCTACGAGCAGTACTTC
TRBJ2-3	TRBV4-2	TRBD2	-	CASSQPTSGNTDTQYF	TGTGCCAGCAGCCAACCGACTAGCGGAAACACAGATACGCAGTATTTT
TRBJ1-1	TRBV27	-	-	CASTPDGNTEAFF	TGTGCCAGCACCCCGGACGGGAACACTGAAGCTTTCTTT
TRBJ1-3	TRBV7-8	TRBD1	-	CASSSPGQGSSGNTIYF	TGTGCCAGCAGCTCGCCGGGACAGGGAAGCTCTGGAAACACCATATATTTT
TRBJ1-1	TRBV28	-	once	CASRFPDRLKTEAFF	TGTGCCAGCAGATTCCCAGACAGACTGAAGACTGAAGCTTTCTTT
TRBJ2-1	TRBV9	-	-	CASSVAGGFEQFF	TGTGCCAGCAGCGTAGCTGGGGGCTTTGAGCAGTTCTTC
TRBJ2-3	TRBV4-1	-	once	CASSPGARSTDTQYF	TGCGCCAGCAGCCCAGGCGCCAGGAGCACAGATACGCAGTATTTT
TRBJ2-2	TRBV5-1	-	-	CASSLGRSTLTTNTGELFF	TGCGCCAGCAGCTTGGGCAGAAGCACTCTCACCACGAACACCGGGGAGCTGTTTTTT
TRBJ2-7	TRBV7-6	-	-	CASSVGPSTYEQYF	TGTGCCAGCAGCGTCGGCCCTTCGACCTACGAGCAGTACTTC
TRBJ2-7	TRBV6-5	-	-	CASRTTDSYEQYF	TGTGCCAGCAGAACAACGGACAGCTACGAGCAGTACTTC
TRBJ2-7	TRBV28	-	-	CATSRTGTETYEQYF	TGTGCCACCAGCAGAACCGGGACGGAAACCTACGAGCAGTACTTC
TRBJ2-7	TRBV18	TRBD1	-	CASSPPGPGGGYEQYF	TGTGCCAGCTCACCACCCGGGCCAGGGGGCGGCTACGAGCAGTACTTC
TRBJ2-1	TRBV29-1	-	-	CSVESDGASYNEQFF	TGCAGCGTTGAATCAGACGGGGCCTCCTACAATGAGCAGTTCTTC
TRBJ2-7	TRBV11-2	-	-	CASSQGPDATYEQYF	TGTGCCAGCAGCCAAGGACCGGACGCGACCTACGAGCAGTACTTC
TRBJ2-7	TRBV7-3	-	-	CASSPSGHSYEQYF	TGTGCCAGCAGCCCGAGTGGGCACTCCTACGAGCAGTACTTC
TRBJ2-7	TRBV11-1	-	-	CASSFAGSRWEQYF	TGTGCCAGCAGCTTCGCGGGCTCAAGATGGGAGCAGTACTTC
TRBJ2-5	TRBV7-9	-	-	CASSPNREEETQYF	TGTGCCAGCAGCCCCAACCGGGAAGAAGAGACCCAGTACTTC
TRBJ2-7	TRBV7-2	TRBD2	-	CASSPTSGSSYEQYF	TGTGCCAGCAGCCCAACTAGCGGGAGCTCCTACGAGCAGTACTTC
TRBJ1-3	TRBV13	-	once	CASSLSRDSGNTIYF	TGTGCCAGCAGCTTATCCAGGGACTCTGGAAACACCATATATTTT
TRBJ2-7	TRBV11-2	TRBD2	-	CASSLEAGGPDEQYF	TGTGCCAGCAGCTTAGAAGCGGGAGGGCCGGATGAGCAGTACTTC
TRBJ2-7	TRBV11-2	TRBD2	-	CASSLGLAYEQYF	TGTGCCAGCAGCCTTGGACTAGCGTACGAGCAGTACTTC
TRBJ2-3	TRBV7-8	TRBD2	-	CASSLALAGGPDTQYF	TGTGCCAGCAGCTTAGCCCTAGCGGGGGGGCCAGATACGCAGTATTTT